Sequencing of this T cell receptor beta chain was carried out in a study of cytomegalovirus exposure and HLA in healthy donors. Study at large: The study's early data release held some 85 million unique TCRs from HLA-typed donors. Among the roughly 400 genotyped donors, 81% were placed in the Caucasian-associated ancestry cluster. Regarding the study as a whole: Researchers left out some V segments, among them TRBV6-2 and TRBV6-3, as indistinguishable. Highest at DRB1 and lowest at HLA-C, TCR association rates differed among HLA loci in a later analysis.

On this clone itself: What it binds is not known.

Germline lookup yields CDR1 SGHRS and CDR2 YFSETQ. The CDR3 runs to 18 residues. Trimming shortened V by 3 bases and J by 1 base, and 22 bases separated the two germline ends. With 60 Vbeta and 13 Jbeta primers, the PCR was carried out. Using immunoSEQ multiplex PCR, the repertoire was profiled, and TCRdb retains in-frame clones only, with some absent. In all, the sample yields about 110,000 clones. The TCR sequence derives from a man aged 50 or older in good health and CMV-seronegative. The source material was PBMCs. This sequence joins TRBV5-1 and TRBJ1-1, with D possibly being TRBD1 (5 bases). CDR3 in amino acids: CASSSSTTTGGKNTEAFF. The CDR3 region has the DNA TGCGCCAGCAGCTCATCTACAACAACGGGGGGAAAGAACACTGAAGCTTTCTTT.